These T cell receptor beta chains were read from a single sample in a study of cytotoxic CD8 clonotypes in ibrutinib-treated CLL. Sequencing used immunoSEQ multiplex PCR; TCRdb keeps in-frame clones, though not all of them. The data contain 40,000 or so clones, 60% to 80% of them singletons. The input for sequencing was PBMCs, taken after 24 months of ibrutinib treatment. Receptors originate from a human donor with chronic lymphocytic leukemia. The CDR3 runs from the conserved cysteine through the conserved F or W. The D gene is left open where the match is weak. For some rows the clone size is stated as once, few or many, or as a class when expanded; others skip it.

v_call	j_call	clone_size	d_call	cdr3_aa	cdr3_nt
TRBV7-2	TRBJ2-3	.	.	CASSYVREDTQYF	TGTGCCAGCAGCTACGTCAGGGAGGATACGCAGTATTTT
TRBV4-1	TRBJ2-7	many	.	CASSQVAGRGYEQYF	TGCGCCAGCAGCCAAGTCGCGGGGAGAGGTTACGAGCAGTACTTC
TRBV14	TRBJ2-1	once	.	CASSRRTGLALPRSYNEQFF	TGTGCCAGCAGCCGCAGGACAGGACTAGCACTACCCCGCTCCTACAATGAGCAGTTCTTC
TRBV9	TRBJ1-2	.	TRBD1	CASSAGSGTGDLYGYTF	TGTGCCAGCAGCGCTGGATCCGGGACAGGGGATCTCTATGGCTACACCTTC
TRBV6-4	TRBJ2-3	.	TRBD2	CASSPRLLAGVTDTQYF	TGTGCCAGCAGTCCTCGTCTACTAGCGGGAGTTACAGATACGCAGTATTTT
TRBV15	TRBJ2-2	.	.	CATSSRQGRTNTGELFF	TGTGCCACCAGCAGTCGGCAGGGGAGGACGAACACCGGGGAGCTGTTTTTT
TRBV28	TRBJ2-7	.	TRBD1	CASSDPPTGSYEQYF	TGTGCCAGCAGTGACCCGCCGACAGGGTCCTACGAGCAGTACTTC
TRBV9	TRBJ2-3	.	.	CASSVVGAEDTQYF	TGTGCCAGCAGCGTAGTCGGCGCGGAAGATACGCAGTATTTT
TRBV5-4	TRBJ2-5	.	.	CASSSWTEGAVETQYF	TGTGCCAGCAGCTCGTGGACAGAAGGTGCAGTGGAGACCCAGTACTTC
TRBV5-1	TRBJ2-1	few	TRBD2	CASSLEGGGYNEQFF	TGCGCCAGCAGCTTGGAAGGCGGGGGCTACAATGAGCAGTTCTTC
TRBV5-6	TRBJ2-3	.	.	CASSARRADTQYF	TGTGCCAGCAGCGCGCGGAGGGCAGATACGCAGTATTTT
TRBV15	TRBJ2-4	.	TRBD2	CATSRDQAGGPIQYF	TGTGCCACCAGCAGAGATCAAGCGGGGGGGCCGATTCAGTACTTC
TRBV4-2	TRBJ1-5	.	.	CASSQDSLGQPQHF	TGTGCCAGCAGCCAAGATAGCCTAGGCCAGCCCCAGCATTTT
TRBV2	TRBJ1-2	.	.	CASSRDQVVYGYTF	TGTGCCAGCAGCCGGGACCAGGTGGTCTATGGCTACACCTTC
TRBV6-4	TRBJ2-6	few	TRBD1	CASSETGGSGANVLTF	TGTGCCAGCAGCGAGACAGGGGGCTCTGGGGCCAACGTCCTGACTTTC
TRBV6-6	TRBJ2-7	.	.	CASSYTAQTAYEQYF	TGTGCCAGCAGTTACACGGCCCAGACGGCCTACGAGCAGTACTTC
TRBV10-3	TRBJ2-1	.	TRBD2	CAIKQEGLAVNEQFF	TGTGCCATCAAACAAGAAGGACTAGCAGTAAATGAGCAGTTCTTC
TRBV5-6	TRBJ1-5	.	.	CASSFGVKQPQHF	TGTGCCAGCAGCTTTGGGGTGAAGCAGCCCCAGCATTTT
TRBV2	TRBJ2-7	.	TRBD2	CASTKTGTRPEQYF	TGTGCCAGTACCAAGACCGGGACTAGGCCCGAGCAGTACTTC
TRBV2	TRBJ1-2	few	.	CASSAQGPYGYTF	TGTGCCAGCAGTGCCCAGGGACCTTATGGCTACACCTTC
TRBV2	TRBJ1-1	.	TRBD1	CASSARDRGGPNTEAFF	TGTGCCAGCAGTGCGCGGGACAGGGGGGGACCGAACACTGAAGCTTTCTTT
TRBV4-2	TRBJ2-2	.	.	CASSQRSTGELFF	TGTGCCAGCAGCCAACGATCCACCGGGGAGCTGTTTTTT
TRBV19	TRBJ2-7	few	.	CASSISSGVSYEQYF	TGTGCCAGTAGTATTTCATCAGGGGTCTCCTACGAGCAGTACTTC
TRBV5-5	TRBJ2-1	.	.	CASSLELAVNEQFF	TGTGCCAGCAGCTTGGAATTAGCGGTAAATGAGCAGTTCTTC
TRBV5-4	TRBJ2-1	once	.	CASSSSDSGFRANEQFF	TGTGCCAGCAGCTCGTCCGATAGTGGCTTTAGGGCCAATGAGCAGTTCTTC
TRBV21-1	TRBJ2-7	.	.	CASSKALGGGTTPYEQYF	TGTGCCAGCAGCAAAGCTCTTGGGGGCGGGACAACTCCCTACGAGCAGTACTTC
TRBV27	TRBJ1-5	many	TRBD1	CASSVRTGGNQPQHF	TGTGCCAGCAGCGTACGGACAGGGGGCAATCAGCCCCAGCATTTT
TRBV9	TRBJ1-2	few	.	CASSRGGGNYGYTF	TGTGCCAGCAGCCGGGGAGGAGGCAACTATGGCTACACCTTC
TRBV28	TRBJ1-5	.	.	CASSLYGGLSNQPQHF	TGTGCCAGCAGTTTATACGGGGGGCTTAGCAATCAGCCCCAGCATTTT
TRBV18	TRBJ2-3	.	TRBD1	CASSTDRGDTQYF	TGTGCCAGCTCAACCGACAGGGGGGATACGCAGTATTTT
TRBV2	TRBJ1-5	.	.	CASSAGTPSNQPQHF	TGTGCCAGCAGTGCAGGGACACCTAGCAATCAGCCCCAGCATTTT
TRBV18	TRBJ1-1	many	.	CASSPPGARIEAFF	TGTGCCAGCTCACCCCCGGGGGCGCGTATTGAAGCTTTCTTT
TRBV5-1	TRBJ2-7	.	TRBD2	CASSPSGGYEQYF	TGCGCCAGCAGCCCCTCGGGAGGGTACGAGCAGTACTTC
TRBV4-1	TRBJ2-7	.	.	CASSHPGQLYEQYF	TGCGCCAGCAGCCACCCGGGACAACTCTACGAGCAGTACTTC
TRBV18	TRBJ2-1	.	.	CASHHGQIYNEQFF	TGTGCCAGCCATCATGGACAGATCTACAATGAGCAGTTCTTC
TRBV7-9	TRBJ2-4	few	.	CASSPRSPGLAKNIQYF	TGTGCCAGCAGCCCCCGGTCCCCCGGGCTAGCCAAAAACATTCAGTACTTC
TRBV28	TRBJ2-1	.	TRBD2	CASSFRTSGGTEQFF	TGTGCCAGCAGTTTCAGGACTAGCGGGGGGACTGAGCAGTTCTTC
TRBV27	TRBJ2-2	.	.	CASPIHPFDLPNTGELFF	TGTGCCAGCCCAATTCATCCCTTCGACCTGCCAAACACCGGGGAGCTGTTTTTT
TRBV10-3	TRBJ2-1	.	.	CAISDSRSSYNEQFF	TGTGCCATCAGTGACTCGAGAAGCTCCTACAATGAGCAGTTCTTC
TRBV4-2	TRBJ2-7	.	TRBD1	CASSQGGTASSYEQYF	TGTGCCAGCAGCCAAGGTGGGACAGCGAGCTCCTACGAGCAGTACTTC
TRBV5-8	TRBJ1-3	.	.	CASSLGGLSGNTIYF	TGTGCCAGCAGCTTGGGAGGACTCTCTGGAAACACCATATATTTT
TRBV11-2	TRBJ1-6	few	TRBD1	CASSLVVVRGQTDSPLHF	TGTGCCAGCAGCTTAGTGGTGGTTAGGGGGCAAACAGATTCACCCCTCCACTTT
TRBV5-4	TRBJ2-7	once	.	CASSIDSYEQYF	TGTGCCAGCAGCATCGACAGCTACGAGCAGTACTTC
TRBV20-1	TRBJ2-3	few	.	CSARWADTQYF	TGCAGTGCTAGATGGGCAGATACGCAGTATTTT
TRBV5-6	TRBJ1-1	.	.	CASSPLDRMNTEAFF	TGTGCCAGCAGCCCTTTGGACAGAATGAACACTGAAGCTTTCTTT